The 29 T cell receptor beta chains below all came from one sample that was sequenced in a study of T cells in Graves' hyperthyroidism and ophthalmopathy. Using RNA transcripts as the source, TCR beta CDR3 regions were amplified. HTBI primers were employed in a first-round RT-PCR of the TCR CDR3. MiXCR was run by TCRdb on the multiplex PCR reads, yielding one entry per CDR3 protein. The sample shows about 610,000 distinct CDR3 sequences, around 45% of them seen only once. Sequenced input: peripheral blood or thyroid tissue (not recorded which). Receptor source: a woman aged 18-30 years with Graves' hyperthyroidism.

The chain's CDR3 is CASSLVGTVRTEAFF. CDR3 DNA sequence: TGCGCCAGCAGCTTGGTTGGGACGGTGAGGACTGAAGCTTTCTTT. The chain couples TRBV5-1 to TRBJ1-1; D is perhaps TRBD1 (5 bases). The CDR3 loop spans 15 amino acids. The germline V and J ends were trimmed by 0 bases and 5 bases, with 14 bases remaining between them. Germline V gene sequence: CDR1 SGHRS, CDR2 YFSETQ.

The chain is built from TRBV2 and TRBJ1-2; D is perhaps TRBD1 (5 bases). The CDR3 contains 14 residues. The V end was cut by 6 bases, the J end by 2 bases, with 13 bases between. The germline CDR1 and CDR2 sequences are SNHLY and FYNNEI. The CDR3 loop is CASRGPGGNYGYTF. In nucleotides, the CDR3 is TGTGCCAGCAGGGGACCGGGAGGAAACTATGGCTACACCTTC.

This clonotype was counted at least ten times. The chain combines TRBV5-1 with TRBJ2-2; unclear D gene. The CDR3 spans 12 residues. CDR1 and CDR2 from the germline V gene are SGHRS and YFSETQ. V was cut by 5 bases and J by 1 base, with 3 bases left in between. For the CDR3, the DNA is TGCGCCAGCAGGGAGAACACCGGGGAGCTGTTTTTT. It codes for CASRENTGELFF.

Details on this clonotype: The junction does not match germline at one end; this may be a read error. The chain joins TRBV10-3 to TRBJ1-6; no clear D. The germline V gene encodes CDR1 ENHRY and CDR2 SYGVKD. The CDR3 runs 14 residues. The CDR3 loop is CAISADGNNSPPHF. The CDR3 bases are TGTGCCATCAGTGCGGACGGGAACAATTCACCCCCCCACTTT.

The CDR3 DNA sequence: TGTGCCAGCAGCTTAGGAGGTGGGATCGGCGATCAAGCTTTCTTT. The encoded protein is CASSLGGGIGDQAFF. The chain recombines TRBV7-2 with TRBJ1-1; no firm D call. CDR3 length: 15 amino acids. Germline-derived CDR1 and CDR2 are SGHTA and FQGNSA. The V and J ends lost 1 base and 9 bases respectively, with 18 bases between them.

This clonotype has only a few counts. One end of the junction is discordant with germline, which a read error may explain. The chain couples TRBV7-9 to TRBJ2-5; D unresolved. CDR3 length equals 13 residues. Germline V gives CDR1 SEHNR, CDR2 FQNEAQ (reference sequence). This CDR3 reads CAGSLGSQETQYF. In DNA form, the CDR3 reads TGTGCCGGCAGCTTAGGTAGCCAAGAAACCCAGTACTTC.

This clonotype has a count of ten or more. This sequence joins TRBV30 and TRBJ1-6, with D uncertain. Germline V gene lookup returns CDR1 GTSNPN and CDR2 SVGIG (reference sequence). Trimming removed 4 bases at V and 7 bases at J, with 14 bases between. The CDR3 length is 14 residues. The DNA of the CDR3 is TGTGCCTGGACCCTTTCTACAAGGAATTCACCCCTCCACTTT. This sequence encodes CAWTLSTRNSPLHF.

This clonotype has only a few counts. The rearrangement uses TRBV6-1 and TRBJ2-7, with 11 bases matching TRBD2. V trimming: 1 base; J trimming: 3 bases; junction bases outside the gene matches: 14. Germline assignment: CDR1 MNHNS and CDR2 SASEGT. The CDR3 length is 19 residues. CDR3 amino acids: CASSEVTLAGVQIRYEQYF. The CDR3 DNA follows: TGTGCCAGCAGTGAAGTAACACTAGCGGGAGTCCAAATCCGCTACGAGCAGTACTTC.

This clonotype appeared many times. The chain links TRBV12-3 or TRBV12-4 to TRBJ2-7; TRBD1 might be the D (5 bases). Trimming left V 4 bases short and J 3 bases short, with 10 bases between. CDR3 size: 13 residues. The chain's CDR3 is CASSSRQSYEQYF. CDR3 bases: TGTGCCAGCAGTTCTAGACAGAGCTACGAGCAGTACTTC.

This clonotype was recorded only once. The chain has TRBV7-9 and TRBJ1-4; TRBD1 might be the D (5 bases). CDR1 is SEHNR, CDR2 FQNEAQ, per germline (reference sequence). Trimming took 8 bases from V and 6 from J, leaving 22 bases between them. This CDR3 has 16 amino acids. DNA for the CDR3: TGTGCCAGCTATAGCGGTTACCAAGAGACAGATGAAAAACTGTTTTTT. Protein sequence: CASYSGYQETDEKLFF. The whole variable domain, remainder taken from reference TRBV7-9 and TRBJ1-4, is DTGVSQNPRHKITKRGQNVTFRCDPISEHNRLYWYRQTLGQGPEFLTYFQNEAQLEKSRLLSDRFSAERPKGSFSTLEIQRTEQGDSAMYLCASYSGYQETDEKLFFGSGTQLSVL.

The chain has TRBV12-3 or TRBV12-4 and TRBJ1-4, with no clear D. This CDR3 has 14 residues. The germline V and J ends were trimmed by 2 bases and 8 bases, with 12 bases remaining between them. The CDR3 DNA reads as TGTGCCAGCAGTTTAATCTCAATAGGAGAAAAACTGTTTTTT. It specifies CASSLISIGEKLFF.

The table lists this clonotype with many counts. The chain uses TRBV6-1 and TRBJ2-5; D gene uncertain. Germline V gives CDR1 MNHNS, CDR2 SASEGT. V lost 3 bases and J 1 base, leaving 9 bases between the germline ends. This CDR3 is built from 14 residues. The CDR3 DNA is TGTGCCAGCAGTGAGTACAGCCTCCAAGAGACCCAGTACTTC. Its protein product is CASSEYSLQETQYF.

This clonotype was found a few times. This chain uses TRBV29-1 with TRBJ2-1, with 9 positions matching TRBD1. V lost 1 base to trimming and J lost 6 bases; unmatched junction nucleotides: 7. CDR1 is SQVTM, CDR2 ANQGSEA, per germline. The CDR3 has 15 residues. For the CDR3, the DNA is TGCAGCGTTGAAGTCCGGACAGGGGTGTTCAATGAGCAGTTCTTC. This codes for CSVEVRTGVFNEQFF.

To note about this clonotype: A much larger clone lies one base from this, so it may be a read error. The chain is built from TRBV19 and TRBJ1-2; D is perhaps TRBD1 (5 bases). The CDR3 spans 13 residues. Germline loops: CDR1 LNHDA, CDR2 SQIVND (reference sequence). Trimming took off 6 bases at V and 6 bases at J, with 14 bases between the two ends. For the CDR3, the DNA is TGTGCCAGTAGCCTGGGACCGGTCCATGGCTACACCTTC. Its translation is CASSLGPVHGYTF.

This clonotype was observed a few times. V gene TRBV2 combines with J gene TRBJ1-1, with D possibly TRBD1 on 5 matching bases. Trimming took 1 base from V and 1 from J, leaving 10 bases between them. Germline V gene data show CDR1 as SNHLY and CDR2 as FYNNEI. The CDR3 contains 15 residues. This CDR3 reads CASSEERTSNTEAFF. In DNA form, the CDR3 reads TGTGCCAGCAGTGAAGAGAGGACATCGAACACTGAAGCTTTCTTT.

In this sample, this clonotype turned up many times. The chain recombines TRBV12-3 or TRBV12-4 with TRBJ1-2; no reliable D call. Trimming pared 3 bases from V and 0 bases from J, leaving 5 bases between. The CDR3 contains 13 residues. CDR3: CASSFQSNYGYTF. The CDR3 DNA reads TGTGCCAGCAGTTTTCAGTCTAACTATGGCTACACCTTC.

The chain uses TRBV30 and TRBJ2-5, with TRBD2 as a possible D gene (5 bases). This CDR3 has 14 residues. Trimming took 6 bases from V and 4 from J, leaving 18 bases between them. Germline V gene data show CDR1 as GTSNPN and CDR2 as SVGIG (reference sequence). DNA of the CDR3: TGTGCCTGTAATCCGGGATTAAAGAGAGAGACCCAGTACTTC. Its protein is CACNPGLKRETQYF.

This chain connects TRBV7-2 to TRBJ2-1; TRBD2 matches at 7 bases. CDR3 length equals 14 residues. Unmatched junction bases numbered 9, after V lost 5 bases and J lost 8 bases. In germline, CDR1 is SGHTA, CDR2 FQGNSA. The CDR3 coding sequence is TGTGCCAGCAGCCCCGGGAGGAGAGTAGATGAGCAGTTCTTC. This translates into CASSPGRRVDEQFF.

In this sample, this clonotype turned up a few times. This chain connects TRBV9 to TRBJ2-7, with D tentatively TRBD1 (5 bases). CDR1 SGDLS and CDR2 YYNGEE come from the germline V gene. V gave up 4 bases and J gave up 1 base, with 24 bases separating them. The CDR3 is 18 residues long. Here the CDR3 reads CASSPKGGAGSSSYEQYF. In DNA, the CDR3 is TGTGCCAGCAGCCCCAAAGGTGGGGCAGGGTCGAGTTCCTACGAGCAGTACTTC.

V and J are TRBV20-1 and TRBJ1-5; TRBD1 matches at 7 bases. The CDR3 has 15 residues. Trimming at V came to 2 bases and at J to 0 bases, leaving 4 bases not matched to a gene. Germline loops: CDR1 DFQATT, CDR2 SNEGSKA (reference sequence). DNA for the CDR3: TGCAGTGCTAGAAAGACAGGGTATAGCAATCAGCCCCAGCATTTT. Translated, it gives CSARKTGYSNQPQHF.

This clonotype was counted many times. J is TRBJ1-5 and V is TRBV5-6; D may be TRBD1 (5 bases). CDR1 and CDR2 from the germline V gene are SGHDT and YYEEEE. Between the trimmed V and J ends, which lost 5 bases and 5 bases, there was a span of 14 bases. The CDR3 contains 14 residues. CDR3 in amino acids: CASSWGRGDQPQHF. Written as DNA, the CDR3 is TGTGCCAGCAGTTGGGGACGGGGAGATCAGCCCCAGCATTTT. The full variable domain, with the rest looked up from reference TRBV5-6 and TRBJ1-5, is DAGVTQSPTHLIKTRGQQVTLRCSPKSGHDTVSWYQQALGQGPQFIFQYYEEEERQRGNFPDRFSGHQFPNYSSELNVNALLLGDSALYLCASSWGRGDQPQHFGDGTRLSIL.

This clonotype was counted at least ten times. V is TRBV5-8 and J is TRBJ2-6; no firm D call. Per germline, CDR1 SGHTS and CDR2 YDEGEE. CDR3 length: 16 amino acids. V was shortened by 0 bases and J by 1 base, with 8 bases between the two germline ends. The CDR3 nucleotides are TGTGCCAGCAGCTTGGAAGGGTTGTCTGGGGCCAACGTCCTGACTTTC. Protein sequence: CASSLEGLSGANVLTF.

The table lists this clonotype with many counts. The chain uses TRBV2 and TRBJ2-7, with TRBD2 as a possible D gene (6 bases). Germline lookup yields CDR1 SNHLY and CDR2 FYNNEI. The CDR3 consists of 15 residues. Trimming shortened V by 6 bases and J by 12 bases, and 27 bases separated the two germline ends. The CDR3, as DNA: TGTGCCAGCAGGAATCCGGGGGAGCCCCCGATTTCGCGGTACTTC. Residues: CASRNPGEPPISRYF.

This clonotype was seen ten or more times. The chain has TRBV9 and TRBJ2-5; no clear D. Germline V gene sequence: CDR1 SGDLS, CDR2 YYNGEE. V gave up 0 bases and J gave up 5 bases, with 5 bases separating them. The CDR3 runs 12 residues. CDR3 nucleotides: TGTGCCAGCAGCGTAGACATGGAGACCCAGTACTTC. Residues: CASSVDMETQYF. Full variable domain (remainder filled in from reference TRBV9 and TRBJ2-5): DSGVTQTPKHLITATGQRVTLRCSPRSGDLSVYWYQQSLDQGLQFLIQYYNGEERAKGNILERFSAQQFPDLHSELNLSSLELGDSALYFCASSVDMETQYFGPGTRLLVL.

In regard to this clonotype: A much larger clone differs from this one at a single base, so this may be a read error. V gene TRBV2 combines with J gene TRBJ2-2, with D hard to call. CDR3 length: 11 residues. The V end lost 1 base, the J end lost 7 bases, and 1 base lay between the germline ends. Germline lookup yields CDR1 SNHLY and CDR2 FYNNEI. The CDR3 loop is CASSEGGELFF. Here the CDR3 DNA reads TGTGCCAGCAGTGAAGGCGGGGAGCTGTTTTTT.

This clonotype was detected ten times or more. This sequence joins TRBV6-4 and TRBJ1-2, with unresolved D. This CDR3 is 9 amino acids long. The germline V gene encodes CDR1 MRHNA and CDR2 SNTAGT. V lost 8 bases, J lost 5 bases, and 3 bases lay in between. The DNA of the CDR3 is TGTGCCAGCCGATATGGCTACACCTTC. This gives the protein CASRYGYTF.

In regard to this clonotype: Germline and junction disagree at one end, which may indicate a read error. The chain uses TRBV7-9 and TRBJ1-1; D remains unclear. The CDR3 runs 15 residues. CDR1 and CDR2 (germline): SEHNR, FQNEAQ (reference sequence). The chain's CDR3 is CASSPPRIMNTETFF. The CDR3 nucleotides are TGTGCCAGTAGCCCACCGCGGATTATGAACACTGAAACTTTCTTT.

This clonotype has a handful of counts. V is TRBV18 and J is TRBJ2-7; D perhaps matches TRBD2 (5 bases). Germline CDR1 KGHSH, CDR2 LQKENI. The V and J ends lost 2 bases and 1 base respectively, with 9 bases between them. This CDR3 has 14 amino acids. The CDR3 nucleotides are TGTGCCAGCTCACCAGGGAGAGGTTCCTACGAGCAGTACTTC. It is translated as CASSPGRGSYEQYF.

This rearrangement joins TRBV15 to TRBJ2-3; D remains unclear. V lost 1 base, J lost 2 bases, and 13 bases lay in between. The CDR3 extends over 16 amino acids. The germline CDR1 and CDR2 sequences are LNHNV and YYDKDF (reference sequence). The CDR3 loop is CATSRGPGLFTDTQYF. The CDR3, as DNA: TGTGCCACCAGCAGAGGCCCCGGCCTCTTCACAGATACGCAGTATTTT.